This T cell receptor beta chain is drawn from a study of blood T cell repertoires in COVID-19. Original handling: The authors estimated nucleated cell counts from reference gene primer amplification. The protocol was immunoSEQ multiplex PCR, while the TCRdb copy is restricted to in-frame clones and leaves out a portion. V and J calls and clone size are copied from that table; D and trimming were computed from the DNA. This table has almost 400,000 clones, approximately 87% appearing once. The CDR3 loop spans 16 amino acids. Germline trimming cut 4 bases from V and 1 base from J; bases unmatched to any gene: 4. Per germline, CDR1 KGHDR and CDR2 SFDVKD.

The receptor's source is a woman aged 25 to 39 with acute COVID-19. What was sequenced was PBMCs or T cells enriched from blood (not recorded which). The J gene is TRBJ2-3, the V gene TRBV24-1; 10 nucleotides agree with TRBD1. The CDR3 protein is CATSEAGTGGTDTQYF. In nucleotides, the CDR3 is TGTGCCACCAGTGAGGCCGGGACAGGGGGCACAGATACGCAGTATTTT.